The 12 T cell receptor beta chains below come from one sample, sequenced in a study of post-analysis software for immune sequencing data. Study-wide findings and caveats: Higher frequency in patients than in controls was seen for several TRBV segments, with TRBV5-6, TRBV5-1 and TRBV20-1 among them.

Antigens for these TCRs are unknown. Unique molecular identifiers were built into the TCR beta cDNA libraries. In TCRdb, the PCR reads were re-called with MiXCR into one record per CDR3 protein. The repertoire holds a few hundred thousand distinct CDR3 sequences, with about 40% as singletons. Material: blood. The source of these receptors is a girl between 2 and 10 years old with multiple sclerosis.

In its sample, this clonotype was seen a few times. The CDR3 DNA is TGTGCCAGCAGTTTATTGGGGACAGGGGCTAATTCACCCCTCCACTTT. Amino acid sequence: CASSLLGTGANSPLHF. The V call is TRBV7-3, the J call TRBJ1-6; the match to TRBD1 covers 10 bases. The CDR3 is made up of 16 amino acids. CDR1 SGHTA and CDR2 FQGTGA come from the germline V gene. With 6 bases clipped from V and 6 bases from J, the junction kept 8 bases outside the gene matches.

The J gene is TRBJ2-1, the V gene TRBV20-1, with 8 bases that match TRBD1. CDR3 length: 14 amino acids. Germline values: CDR1 DFQATT, CDR2 SNEGSKA (reference sequence). Trimming cost V 2 bases and J 3 bases; bases outside gene matches: 3. The CDR3 reads CSARSRGLYNEQFF. The CDR3 DNA reads as TGCAGTGCTAGATCCAGGGGGCTCTACAATGAGCAGTTCTTC.

In regard to this clonotype: At one end, the junction sequence differs from germline, possibly due to a read error. The CDR3 here is CAISEPPGALTYEQDF. In nucleotides, the CDR3 is TGTGCCATCAGTGAACCGCCAGGGGCTCTTACCTACGAGCAGGACTTC. The chain couples TRBV10-3 to TRBJ2-7, with D possibly TRBD1 on 6 matching bases. This CDR3 contains 16 residues. Germline-derived CDR1 and CDR2 are ENHRY and SYGVKD.

This chain links TRBV28 with TRBJ1-1; D not certain. This CDR3 is 13 amino acids long. V was shortened by 2 bases and J by 1 base, with 5 bases between the two germline ends. Germline V CDR1 and CDR2: MDHEN, SYDVKM. Here the CDR3 DNA reads TGTGCCAGCAGTTTACAGGCGAACACTGAAGCTTTCTTT. Encoded protein: CASSLQANTEAFF.

The chain combines TRBV30 with TRBJ2-1; 7 nucleotides line up with TRBD2. The V gene's germline CDR1 is GTSNPN and CDR2 SVGIG (reference sequence). The J segment lost 0 bases and the V segment lost 2 bases, leaving 4 bases of the junction unmatched. This CDR3 is 15 amino acids long. The CDR3 coding sequence is TGTGCCTGGAGTTTAGCGGGTGGCTCCTACAATGAGCAGTTCTTC. Amino acid sequence: CAWSLAGGSYNEQFF.

The genes are TRBV28 and TRBJ2-7; 9 nucleotides agree with TRBD1. Germline V gives CDR1 MDHEN, CDR2 SYDVKM. The J segment lost 0 bases and the V segment lost 5 bases, leaving 11 bases of the junction unmatched. The CDR3 has 17 amino acids. CDR3 DNA sequence: TGTGCCAGCAGTCTACAGGGACAGGGCTTTTTCTCCTACGAGCAGTACTTC. This translates into CASSLQGQGFFSYEQYF.

The chain recombines TRBV4-1 with TRBJ1-1, with D unresolved. CDR3 size: 15 residues. V was shortened by 1 base and J by 1 base, with 10 bases between the two germline ends. Germline lookup yields CDR1 MGHRA and CDR2 YSYEKL. CDR3: CASSQVQGPNTEAFF. Written as DNA, the CDR3 is TGCGCCAGCAGCCAAGTTCAAGGTCCGAACACTGAAGCTTTCTTT.

This clonotype has just a few counts. The chain carries TRBV27 and TRBJ2-5; the match to TRBD1 covers 8 bases. The germline V gene encodes CDR1 MNHEY and CDR2 SMNVEV (reference sequence). The CDR3 runs 15 residues. With V trimmed by 4 bases and J by 11 bases, 15 bases remained unmatched. CDR3 bases: TGTGCCAGCAGTTGGCGCCGAGACAGGGGTCGGGAGCAGTACTTC. Its protein product is CASSWRRDRGREQYF.

About this clonotype: This may arise from a read error, as a much more abundant clone is one base away. The CDR3 here is CASKRGRSTSTDTQYF. CDR3 in DNA: TGTGCCAGCAAGAGAGGACGGTCGACTAGCACAGATACGCAGTATTTT. The chain employs TRBV2 and TRBJ2-3; D not resolved. The germline gives CDR1 SNHLY, CDR2 FYNNEI. The CDR3 contains 16 residues. Trimming left V 7 bases short and J 0 bases short, with 17 bases between.

Remarks on this clonotype: A junction end diverges from the germline sequence, so it may reflect a read error. This chain links TRBV20-1 with TRBJ2-1; 8 nucleotides align to TRBD2. Germline CDR1 reads DFQATT; CDR2 reads SNEGSKA (reference sequence). The CDR3 spans 15 residues. CDR3 nucleotides: TGCAGTGCTGGAGATGGGAAGCGGGAGCTCGATGAGCAGTTCTTC. This gives the protein CSAGDGKRELDEQFF.

This chain connects TRBV6-6 to TRBJ2-1; 11 nucleotides line up with TRBD2. This CDR3 spans 17 amino acids. Looked up from germline, CDR1 is MNHNY and CDR2 is SVGAGI (reference sequence). J was trimmed by 9 bases and V by 0 bases; bases with no gene match: 10. The CDR3 reads CASSYSITTSGSGEQFF. CDR3 nucleotide sequence: TGTGCCAGCAGTTACTCTATCACCACTAGCGGGAGTGGTGAGCAGTTCTTC.

The V and J genes are TRBV6-1 and TRBJ2-7; 8 nucleotides line up with TRBD2. The germline gives CDR1 MNHNS, CDR2 SASEGT. Trimming removed 1 base from V and 3 bases from J; junction bases left unmatched: 5. This CDR3 has 15 amino acids. CDR3 amino acids: CASSEVAGRYYEQYF. The DNA for the CDR3 is TGTGCCAGCAGTGAAGTAGCGGGACGCTACTACGAGCAGTACTTC.